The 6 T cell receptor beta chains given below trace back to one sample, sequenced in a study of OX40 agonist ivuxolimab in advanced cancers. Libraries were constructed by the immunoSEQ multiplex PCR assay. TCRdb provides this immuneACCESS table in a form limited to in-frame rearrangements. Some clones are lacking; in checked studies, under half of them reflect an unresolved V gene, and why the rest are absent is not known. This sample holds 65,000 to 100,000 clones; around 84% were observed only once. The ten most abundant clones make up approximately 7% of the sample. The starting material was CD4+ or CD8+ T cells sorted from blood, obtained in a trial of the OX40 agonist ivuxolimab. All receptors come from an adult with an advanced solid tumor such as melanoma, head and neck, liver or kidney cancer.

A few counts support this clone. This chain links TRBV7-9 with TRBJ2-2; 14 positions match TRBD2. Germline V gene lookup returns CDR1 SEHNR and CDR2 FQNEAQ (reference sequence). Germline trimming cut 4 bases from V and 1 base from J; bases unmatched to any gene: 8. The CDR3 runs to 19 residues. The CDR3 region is CASSSPGLAGVGNTGELFF. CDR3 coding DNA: TGTGCCAGCAGCTCCCCGGGACTAGCGGGAGTGGGGAACACCGGGGAGCTGTTTTTT.

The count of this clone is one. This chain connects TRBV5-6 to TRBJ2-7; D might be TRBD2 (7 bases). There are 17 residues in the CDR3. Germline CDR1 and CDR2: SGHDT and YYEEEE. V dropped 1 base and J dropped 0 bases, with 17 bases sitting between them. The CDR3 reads CASSLKGGGLSSYEQYV. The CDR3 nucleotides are TGTGCCAGCAGCTTGAAGGGGGGGGGACTGAGCTCCTACGAGCAGTACGTC.

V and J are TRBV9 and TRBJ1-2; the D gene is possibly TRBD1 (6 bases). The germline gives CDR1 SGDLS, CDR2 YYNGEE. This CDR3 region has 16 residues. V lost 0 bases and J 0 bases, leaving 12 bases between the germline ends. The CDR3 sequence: CASSVALDSANYGYTF. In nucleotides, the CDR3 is TGTGCCAGCAGCGTAGCTCTGGACAGCGCTAACTATGGCTACACCTTC.

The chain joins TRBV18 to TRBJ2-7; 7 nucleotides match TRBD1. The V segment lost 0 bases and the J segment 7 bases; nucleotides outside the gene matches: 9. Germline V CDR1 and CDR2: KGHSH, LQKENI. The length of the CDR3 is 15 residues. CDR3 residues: CASSPPSQGNWEQYF. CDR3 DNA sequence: TGTGCCAGCTCACCACCTTCACAGGGGAACTGGGAGCAGTACTTC.

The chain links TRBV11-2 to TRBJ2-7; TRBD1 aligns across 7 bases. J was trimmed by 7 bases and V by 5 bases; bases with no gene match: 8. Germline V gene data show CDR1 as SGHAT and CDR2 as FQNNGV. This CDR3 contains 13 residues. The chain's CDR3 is CASSETGAREQYV. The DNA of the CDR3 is TGTGCCAGCAGCGAAACAGGGGCGAGGGAGCAGTACGTC.

The CDR3 spells CASSEQETQYF. The DNA of the CDR3 is TGTGCCAGTTCCGAGCAAGAGACCCAGTACTTC. The rearrangement links TRBV7-2 to TRBJ2-5; D is undetermined. The CDR3 extends over 11 amino acids. The germline V gene has CDR1 SGHTA and CDR2 FQGNSA. V shed 9 bases and J shed 2 bases, with 7 bases lying between them.